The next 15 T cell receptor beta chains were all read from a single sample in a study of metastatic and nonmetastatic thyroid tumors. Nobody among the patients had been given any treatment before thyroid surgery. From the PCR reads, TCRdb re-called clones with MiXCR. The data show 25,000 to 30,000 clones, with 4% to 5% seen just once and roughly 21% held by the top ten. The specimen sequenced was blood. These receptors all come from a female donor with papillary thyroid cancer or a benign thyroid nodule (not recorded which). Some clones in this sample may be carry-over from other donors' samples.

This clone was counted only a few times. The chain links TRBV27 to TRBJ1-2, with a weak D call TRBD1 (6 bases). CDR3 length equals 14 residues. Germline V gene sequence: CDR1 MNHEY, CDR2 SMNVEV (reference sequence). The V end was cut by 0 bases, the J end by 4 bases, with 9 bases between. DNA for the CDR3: TGTGCCAGCAGTTTATCAGGGGGGGCCTATGGCTACACCTTC. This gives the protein CASSLSGGAYGYTF.

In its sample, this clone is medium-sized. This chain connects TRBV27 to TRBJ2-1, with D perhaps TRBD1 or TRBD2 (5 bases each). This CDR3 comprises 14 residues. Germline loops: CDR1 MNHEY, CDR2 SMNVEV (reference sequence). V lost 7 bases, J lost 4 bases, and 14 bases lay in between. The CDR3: CASKTGTRYNEQFF. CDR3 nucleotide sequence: TGTGCCAGCAAAACCGGGACCAGATACAATGAGCAGTTCTTC.

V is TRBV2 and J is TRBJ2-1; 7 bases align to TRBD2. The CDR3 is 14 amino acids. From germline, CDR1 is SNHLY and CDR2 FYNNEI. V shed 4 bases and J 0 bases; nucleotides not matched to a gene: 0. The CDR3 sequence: CASSGTSSYNEQFF. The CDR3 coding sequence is TGTGCCAGCAGTGGGACTAGCTCCTACAATGAGCAGTTCTTC.

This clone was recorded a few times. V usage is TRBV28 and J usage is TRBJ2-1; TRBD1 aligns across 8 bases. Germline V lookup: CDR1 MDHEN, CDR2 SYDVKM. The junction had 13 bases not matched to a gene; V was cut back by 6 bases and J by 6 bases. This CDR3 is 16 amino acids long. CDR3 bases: TGTGCCAGCAGGGATCCTTGGACAGGGAAGGGCAATGAGCAGTTCTTC. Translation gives CASRDPWTGKGNEQFF.

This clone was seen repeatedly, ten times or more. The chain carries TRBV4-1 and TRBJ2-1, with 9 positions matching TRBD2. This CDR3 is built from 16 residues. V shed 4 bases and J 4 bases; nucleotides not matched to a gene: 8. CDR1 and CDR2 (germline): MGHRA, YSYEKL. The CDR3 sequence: CASSRRTSVTYNEQFF. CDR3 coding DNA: TGCGCCAGCAGCCGAAGGACTAGCGTTACGTACAATGAGCAGTTCTTC.

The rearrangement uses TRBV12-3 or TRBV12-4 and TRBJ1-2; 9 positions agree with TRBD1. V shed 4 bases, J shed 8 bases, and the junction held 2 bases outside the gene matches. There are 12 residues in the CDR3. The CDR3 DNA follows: TGTGCCAGCAGTTGGACAGGGGACGGCTACACCTTC. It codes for CASSWTGDGYTF.

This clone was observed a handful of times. For the CDR3, the DNA is TGTGCCAGCAGTTGGCCCTCCCGGGACAGCAATCAGCCCCAGCATTTT. Translated, it gives CASSWPSRDSNQPQHF. V gene TRBV6-7 combines with J gene TRBJ1-5; TRBD1 is a possible D gene (5 bases). TRBV6-7 is sorted into the ORF group, with uncertain function. Trimming shortened V by 4 bases and J by 1 base, and 14 bases separated the two germline ends. This CDR3 contains 16 residues.

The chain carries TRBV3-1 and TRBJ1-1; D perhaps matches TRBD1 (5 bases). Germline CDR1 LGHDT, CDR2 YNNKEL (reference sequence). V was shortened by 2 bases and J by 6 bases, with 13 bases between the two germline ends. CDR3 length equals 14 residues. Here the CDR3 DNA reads TGTGCCAGCAGCCAAAGACGGGGGAGGCCTGAAGCTTTCTTT. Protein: CASSQRRGRPEAFF.

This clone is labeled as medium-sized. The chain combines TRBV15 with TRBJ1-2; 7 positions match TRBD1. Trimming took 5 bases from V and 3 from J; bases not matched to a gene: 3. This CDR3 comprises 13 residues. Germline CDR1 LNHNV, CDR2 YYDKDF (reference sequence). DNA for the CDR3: TGTGCCACCAGCGCCGGGACAGACTATGGCTACACCTTC. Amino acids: CATSAGTDYGYTF.

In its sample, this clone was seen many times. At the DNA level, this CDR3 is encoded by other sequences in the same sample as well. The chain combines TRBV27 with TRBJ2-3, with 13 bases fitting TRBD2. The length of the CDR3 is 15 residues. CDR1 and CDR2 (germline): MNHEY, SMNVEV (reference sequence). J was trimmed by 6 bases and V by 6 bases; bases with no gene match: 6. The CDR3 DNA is TGTGCCAGCAGCGTCACTAGCGGGAGGGTGGATACGCAGTATTTT. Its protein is CASSVTSGRVDTQYF.

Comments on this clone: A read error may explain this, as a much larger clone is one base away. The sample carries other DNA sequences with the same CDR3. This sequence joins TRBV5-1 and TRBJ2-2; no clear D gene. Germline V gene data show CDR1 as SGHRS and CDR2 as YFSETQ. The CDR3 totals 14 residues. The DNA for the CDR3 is TGCGCCAGCAGCTCCGGCGCGAACACCGGTGAGCTGTTTTTT. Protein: CASSSGANTGELFF.

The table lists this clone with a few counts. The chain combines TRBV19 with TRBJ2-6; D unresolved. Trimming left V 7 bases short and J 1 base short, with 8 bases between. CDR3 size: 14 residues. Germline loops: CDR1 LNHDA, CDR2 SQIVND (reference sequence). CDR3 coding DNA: TGTGCCAGTAACCTTTTATCTGGGGCCAACGTCCTGACTTTC. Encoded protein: CASNLLSGANVLTF.

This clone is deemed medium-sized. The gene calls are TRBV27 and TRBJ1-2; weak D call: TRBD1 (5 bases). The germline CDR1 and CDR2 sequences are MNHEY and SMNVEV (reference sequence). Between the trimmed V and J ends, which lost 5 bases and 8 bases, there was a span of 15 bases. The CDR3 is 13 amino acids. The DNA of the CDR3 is TGTGCCAGCAGTCGCCCCGGTAGGGACGGCTACACCTTC. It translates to CASSRPGRDGYTF.

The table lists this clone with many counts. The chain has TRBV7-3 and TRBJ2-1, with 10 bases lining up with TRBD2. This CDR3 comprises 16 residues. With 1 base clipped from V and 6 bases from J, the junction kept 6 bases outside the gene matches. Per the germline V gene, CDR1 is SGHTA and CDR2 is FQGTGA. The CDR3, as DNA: TGTGCCAGCAGCTTAAATCGGCTAGCGGGGGTCAATGAGCAGTTCTTC. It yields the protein CASSLNRLAGVNEQFF.

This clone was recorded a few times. This CDR3 is CASSLTSQGAGYTF. The CDR3 nucleotides read TGTGCCAGCAGTTTAACTTCACAGGGCGCCGGCTACACCTTC. V usage is TRBV12-3 or TRBV12-4 and J usage is TRBJ1-2, with a weak D call TRBD1 (6 bases). This CDR3 has 14 residues. V was pared by 2 bases and J by 8 bases, with 15 bases between.